The rows below give T cell receptor beta chains drawn from one sample of a study of T cell changes during pregnancy in multiple sclerosis. This table comes from immunoSEQ multiplex PCR, and its TCRdb copy is limited to in-frame clones, with some not included. The sample has tens of thousands of clones; more than 90% are singletons. Here the sequenced sample was peripheral blood, taken in the third trimester of pregnancy. These receptors came from a female donor in good health, enrolled as a control in a pregnancy study. Each CDR3 is given with its conserved first and last residue. The D gene is left open where the match is weak. Not all rows give a size; the values are once, few, many and, for expanded clones, a class.

TRBJ1-6,TRBD1,-,TRBV5-1,TGCGCCAGCAGGGGACAGGGGGACACCTATAATTCACCCCTCCACTTT,CASRGQGDTYNSPLHF
TRBJ2-5,TRBD2,-,TRBV6-6,TGTGCCAGCAGCCCCACTAGCGGGGTGGAGACCCAGTACTTC,CASSPTSGVETQYF
TRBJ1-2,-,-,TRBV6-5,TGTGCCAGCAGGGCCAGGGGTGAAGCTAACTATGGCTACACCTTC,CASRARGEANYGYTF
TRBJ2-2,-,-,TRBV18,TGTGCCAGCTCGAACGGGGTCAGGACCGGGGAGCTGTTTTTT,CASSNGVRTGELFF
TRBJ2-1,TRBD1,-,TRBV29-1,TGCAGCGTTGAAGATGGAGCCAGGGGGCGCGTCATGTTCTACAATGAGCAGTTCTTC,CSVEDGARGRVMFYNEQFF
TRBJ2-3,-,-,TRBV11-3,TGTGCCAGCAGCTTAGGTTCCGGGAGCTCAGATACGCAGTATTTT,CASSLGSGSSDTQYF
TRBJ1-2,-,-,TRBV18,TGTGCCAGCTCGCCAACAGGGAGCCATGGCTACACCTTC,CASSPTGSHGYTF
TRBJ2-7,-,-,TRBV18,TGTGCCAGCTCACCAGATCTTGCGCGGACCTACGAGCAGTACTTC,CASSPDLARTYEQYF
TRBJ1-5,-,once,TRBV7-9,TGTGCCACCACCCGGAGCTACAATCAGCCCCAGCATTTT,CATTRSYNQPQHF
TRBJ1-1,TRBD1,few,TRBV29-1,TGCAGCGCTGACAGGGGGCAATACACTGAAGCTTTCTTT,CSADRGQYTEAFF
TRBJ2-7,-,-,TRBV2,TGTGCCAGCGGTATGAGGAGAGGCGAGCAGTACTTC,CASGMRRGEQYF
TRBJ2-3,-,once,TRBV5-6,TGTGCCAGCAGCTTGGGACAGACCACAGATACGCAGTATTTT,CASSLGQTTDTQYF
TRBJ2-3,TRBD2,-,TRBV11-2,TGTGCCAGCAGCTTAGGAAAGGGGAGCGGGAGGCGAACAGATACGCAGTATTTT,CASSLGKGSGRRTDTQYF
TRBJ2-5,TRBD1,-,TRBV28,TGTGCCAGCACTCCCGGGACAGGGTTCCAAGAGACCCAGTACTTC,CASTPGTGFQETQYF
TRBJ2-7,-,once,TRBV29-1,TGCAGCGTTGAAGCGGACAGATCCTACGAGCAGTACTTC,CSVEADRSYEQYF
TRBJ1-1,-,-,TRBV6-1,TGTGCCAGCATCCCCTTGGGGGGAGGGACTGAAGCTTTCTTT,CASIPLGGGTEAFF